These 23 T cell receptor beta chains were sequenced from one sample in a study of regulatory T cells in long-lasting Graves disease. Sample time point: newly diagnosed GD, antithyroid drugs for less than 3 months. TCR sequences were obtained from RNA taken from PBMCs. Arm-PCR of CDR3 regions and iRepertoire HTBI primers were the basis on which TCR beta libraries were built. TCRdb reprocessed the multiplex PCR reads via MiXCR and lists one record per CDR3 protein. The table lists some 250,000 distinct CDR3 sequences, around 19% of them singletons. Sequenced material: peripheral blood mononuclear cells (PBMCs), taken at new diagnosis, from a patient treated with antithyroid drugs. The source of these receptors is a female donor with Graves disease.

Many counts were recorded for this clonotype. This sequence joins TRBV6-2 or TRBV6-3 and TRBJ2-4, with 9 bases lining up with TRBD2. Per the germline V gene, CDR1 is MNHEY and CDR2 is SVGEGT. The trim removed 10 bases at V and 0 bases at J, leaving 7 bases unmatched. The CDR3 runs 15 residues. The CDR3: CAMMTSGLAKNIQYF. Written as DNA, the CDR3 is TGTGCCATGATGACTAGCGGACTAGCCAAAAACATTCAGTACTTC.

In its sample, this clonotype was seen many times. Here the CDR3 reads CASSFTSGTDTQYF. The CDR3 DNA sequence: TGTGCCAGCAGTTTCACTAGCGGCACAGATACGCAGTATTTT. The genes are TRBV2 and TRBJ2-3, with TRBD2 matching over 7 bases. The CDR3 totals 14 residues. V lost 5 bases and J lost 1; bases outside the gene matches: 3. Germline CDR1 reads SNHLY; CDR2 reads FYNNEI.

Many counts were recorded for this clonotype. This rearrangement joins TRBV19 to TRBJ2-7; D is ambiguous. Germline loops: CDR1 LNHDA, CDR2 SQIVND (reference sequence). CDR3 size: 14 residues. Trimming stripped 1 base from V and 2 bases from J, with 9 bases between. The CDR3 nucleotides read TGTGCCAGTAGTATAGGTGGGTCCCCCTACGAGCAGTACTTC. Translated, it gives CASSIGGSPYEQYF.

At least ten counts were recorded for this clonotype. J is TRBJ2-1 and V is TRBV29-1; D is unresolved. Trimming removed 6 bases from V and 3 bases from J, with 6 bases in between. This CDR3 region has 11 residues. Germline lookup yields CDR1 SQVTM and CDR2 ANQGSEA. CDR3 coding DNA: TGCAGCGTCTTGAACTACAATGAGCAGTTCTTC. Protein: CSVLNYNEQFF.

This clonotype was counted between two and nine times. V is TRBV7-3 and J is TRBJ1-2; D perhaps matches TRBD1 (5 bases). In germline, CDR1 is SGHTA, CDR2 FQGTGA. CDR3 size: 14 residues. V was shortened by 5 bases and J by 2 bases, with 12 bases between the two germline ends. The CDR3 bases are TGTGCCAGCAGCCCACAAGGGGAGAACTATGGCTACACCTTC. This gives the protein CASSPQGENYGYTF.

This clonotype came up many times. This rearrangement joins TRBV2 to TRBJ2-5; D gene ambiguous. Looked up from germline, CDR1 is SNHLY and CDR2 is FYNNEI. With 3 bases removed from V and 4 bases from J, the gap between germline ends came to 12 bases. The CDR3 has 14 amino acids. CDR3 protein: CASSESTRGETQYF. CDR3 nucleotides: TGTGCCAGCAGTGAGTCGACAAGAGGAGAGACCCAGTACTTC.

Points on this clonotype: A far larger clone is a single base away, which makes a read error likely. The chain carries TRBV11-3 and TRBJ1-4; 8 nucleotides agree with TRBD1. Germline CDR1 is SGHNT and CDR2 is YENEEA. The CDR3 is 15 amino acids. This CDR3 reads CASSAQGAGNGKLFF. The DNA for the CDR3 is TGTGCCAGCAGCGCTCAGGGGGCTGGTAATGGAAAACTGTTTTTT.

This clonotype occurred many times. The chain couples TRBV2 to TRBJ2-5; TRBD2 matches at 12 bases. The V gene's germline CDR1 is SNHLY and CDR2 FYNNEI. V lost 8 bases, J lost 7 bases, and 8 bases stayed unmatched. The CDR3 consists of 14 residues. The CDR3 DNA follows: TGTGCCAGCGGACTAGCGGGGTTGGTTGGGACCCAGTACTTC. Translating it yields CASGLAGLVGTQYF.

This clonotype occurred many times. The chain carries TRBV19 and TRBJ1-5, with D possibly being TRBD1 (6 bases). Germline values: CDR1 LNHDA, CDR2 SQIVND (reference sequence). Trimming removed 4 bases at V and 1 base at J, with 11 bases between. The CDR3 contains 15 residues. CDR3 DNA: TGTGCCAGTAGTAGGGACATCCGAAGCAATCAGCCCCAGCATTTT. Protein product: CASSRDIRSNQPQHF.

This clonotype was seen only once. The V call is TRBV20-1, the J call TRBJ2-7, with D perhaps matching TRBD2 (6 bases). Germline loops: CDR1 DFQATT, CDR2 SNEGSKA (reference sequence). V lost 4 bases to trimming and J lost 2 bases, with 9 bases between them. This CDR3 comprises 12 residues. The CDR3 coding sequence is TGCAGTGCTATGGAGCGGGCCTACGAGCAGTACTTC. It codes for CSAMERAYEQYF.

The CDR3 spells CASSQDFRDITDTQYF. The CDR3 DNA follows: TGCGCCAGCAGCCAAGATTTTAGAGATATAACAGATACGCAGTATTTT. This chain joins TRBV4-3 and TRBJ2-3; no clear D gene. This CDR3 is built from 16 residues. V lost 0 bases, J lost 3 bases, and 13 bases lay in between. Looked up from germline, CDR1 is LGHNA and CDR2 is YSLEER.

This clonotype occurred a few times. This sequence joins TRBV5-5 and TRBJ2-2; D not resolved. The CDR3 is 14 amino acids. CDR1 is SGHKS, CDR2 YYEKEE, per germline (reference sequence). V was cut by 0 bases and J by 4 bases, with 7 bases left in between. CDR3 in DNA: TGTGCCAGCAGCTTGGGGGTCCCCACCGGGGAGCTGTTTTTT. The encoded protein is CASSLGVPTGELFF.

There are many counts of this clonotype. The rearrangement joins TRBV6-1 to TRBJ1-2; TRBD1 might be the D (6 bases). Trimming shortened V by 2 bases and J by 6 bases, and 19 bases separated the two germline ends. The CDR3 has 16 amino acids. The germline V gene has CDR1 MNHNS and CDR2 SASEGT. Written as DNA, the CDR3 is TGTGCCAGCAGTGAATCAGGGAGGGGGGTTCGGGATGGCTACACCTTC. Translating it yields CASSESGRGVRDGYTF.

This clonotype has a count of ten or more. The chain combines TRBV7-2 with TRBJ2-7; TRBD1 matches 12 bases. The CDR3 extends over 15 amino acids. Trimming cost V 5 bases and J 2 bases; bases outside gene matches: 4. The germline V gene has CDR1 SGHTA and CDR2 FQGNSA. CDR3 residues: CASSNRDRGPYEQYF. In nucleotides, the CDR3 is TGTGCCAGCAGCAACCGGGACAGGGGGCCCTACGAGCAGTACTTC.

This clonotype was counted many times. The V call is TRBV4-1, the J call TRBJ1-2; a possible D gene is TRBD1 (6 bases). V gave up 1 base and J gave up 4 bases, with 13 bases separating them. Germline V gives CDR1 MGHRA, CDR2 YSYEKL. The CDR3 has 15 amino acids. CDR3 in amino acids: CASSQAETGPYGYTF. The CDR3 coding sequence is TGCGCCAGCAGCCAAGCCGAAACAGGGCCCTATGGCTACACCTTC.

This clonotype was picked up many times. This chain uses TRBV7-2 with TRBJ2-5; D unresolved. The CDR3 totals 12 residues. Per germline, CDR1 SGHTA and CDR2 FQGNSA. V was cut by 5 bases and J by 7 bases, with 11 bases left in between. The chain's CDR3 is CASSPAGGTQYF. In DNA form, the CDR3 reads TGTGCCAGCAGCCCTGCTGGTGGGACCCAGTACTTC.

This clonotype has at least ten counts. Here the CDR3 reads CASSLTLSEAFF. CDR3 coding DNA: TGTGCCAGCAGTTTAACCCTTTCTGAAGCTTTCTTT. This chain uses TRBV28 with TRBJ1-1; no clear D. Per the germline V gene, CDR1 is MDHEN and CDR2 is SYDVKM. V lost 2 bases to trimming and J lost 6 bases, with 7 bases between them. There are 12 residues in the CDR3.

This clonotype was seen at least ten times. The chain couples TRBV12-3 or TRBV12-4 to TRBJ2-3, with a tentative D call TRBD1 (6 bases). The CDR3 has 12 amino acids. Trimming stripped 5 bases from V and 5 bases from J, with 8 bases between. The CDR3 DNA reads as TGTGCCAGCAGTGTGGGACAAGATACGCAGTATTTT. Translated, it gives CASSVGQDTQYF.

The sample holds many counts of this clonotype. V usage is TRBV18 and J usage is TRBJ2-5; D is unresolved. The CDR3 extends over 14 amino acids. Per the germline V gene, CDR1 is KGHSH and CDR2 is LQKENI. With 0 bases removed from V and 3 bases from J, the gap between germline ends came to 8 bases. In nucleotides, the CDR3 is TGTGCCAGCTCACCACCTCTCACAGAAGAGACCCAGTACTTC. It codes for CASSPPLTEETQYF.

This clonotype was seen only a few times. This rearrangement joins TRBV5-1 to TRBJ1-4; D gene uncertain. V dropped 0 bases and J dropped 6 bases, with 15 bases sitting between them. Germline CDR1 and CDR2: SGHRS and YFSETQ. The CDR3 has 16 residues. The CDR3 reads CASSLGTLTRDEKLFF. DNA of the CDR3: TGCGCCAGCAGCTTGGGAACGCTGACAAGGGATGAAAAACTGTTTTTT.

This clonotype was detected many times. The gene calls are TRBV11-3 and TRBJ1-2; D unresolved. The V gene's germline CDR1 is SGHNT and CDR2 YENEEA. This CDR3 has 13 amino acids. V gave up 5 bases and J gave up 1 base, with 8 bases separating them. The chain's CDR3 is CASSPGFNYGYTF. The CDR3 DNA follows: TGTGCCAGCAGCCCTGGATTTAACTATGGCTACACCTTC.

This clonotype has at least ten counts. The chain combines TRBV3-1 with TRBJ1-4; D remains unclear. There are 14 residues in the CDR3. Germline loops: CDR1 LGHDT, CDR2 YNNKEL (reference sequence). V shed 7 bases and J shed 3 bases, with 12 bases lying between them. This chain's CDR3 is CASNDKAANEKLFF. In nucleotides, the CDR3 is TGTGCCAGCAACGACAAGGCAGCTAATGAAAAACTGTTTTTT.

This clonotype was observed at least ten times. V and J are TRBV6-5 and TRBJ2-7, with TRBD2 identical over 8 bases. The germline V gene encodes CDR1 MNHEY and CDR2 SVGAGI. Losses at the gene ends were 0 bases for V and 4 bases for J; bases not matched to a gene: 8. The CDR3 runs to 16 residues. CDR3 loop: CASSYSLASGRYEQYF. The CDR3 DNA reads as TGTGCCAGCAGTTACTCCTTAGCCAGCGGGAGATACGAGCAGTACTTC.